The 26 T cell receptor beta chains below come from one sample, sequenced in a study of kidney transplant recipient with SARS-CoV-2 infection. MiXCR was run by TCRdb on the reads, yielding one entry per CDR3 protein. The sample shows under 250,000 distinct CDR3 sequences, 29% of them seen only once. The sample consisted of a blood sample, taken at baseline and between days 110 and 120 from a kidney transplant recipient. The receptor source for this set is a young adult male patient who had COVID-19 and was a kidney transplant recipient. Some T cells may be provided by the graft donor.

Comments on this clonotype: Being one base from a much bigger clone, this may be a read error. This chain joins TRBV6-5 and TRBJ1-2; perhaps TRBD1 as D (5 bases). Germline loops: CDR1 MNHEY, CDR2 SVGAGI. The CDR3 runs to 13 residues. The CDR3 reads CAGREVTNYGYTF. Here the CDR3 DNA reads TGTGCCGGCAGGGAAGTTACTAACTATGGCTACACCTTC.

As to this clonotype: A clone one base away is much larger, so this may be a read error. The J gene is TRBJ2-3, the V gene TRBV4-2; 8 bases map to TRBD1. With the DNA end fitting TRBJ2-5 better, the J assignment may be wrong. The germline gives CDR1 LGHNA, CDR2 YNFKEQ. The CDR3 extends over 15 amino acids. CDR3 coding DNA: TGTGCCGGCAGCCAAGCCACGGGACAGGAGGAGACCCAGTACTTC. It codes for CAGSQATGQEETQYF.

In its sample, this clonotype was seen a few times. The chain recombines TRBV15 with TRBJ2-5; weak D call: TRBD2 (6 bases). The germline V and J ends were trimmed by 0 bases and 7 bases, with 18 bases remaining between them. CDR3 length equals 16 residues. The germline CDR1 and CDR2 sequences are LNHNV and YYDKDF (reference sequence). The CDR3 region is CATSREVAAPEGTQYF. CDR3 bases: TGTGCCACCAGCAGAGAAGTAGCGGCACCAGAGGGGACCCAGTACTTC. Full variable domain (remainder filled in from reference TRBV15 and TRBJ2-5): DAMVIQNPRYQVTQFGKPVTLSCSQTLNHNVMYWYQQKSSQAPKLLFHYYDKDFNNEADTPDNFQSRRPNTSFCFLDIRSPGLGDTAMYLCATSREVAAPEGTQYFGPGTRLLVL.

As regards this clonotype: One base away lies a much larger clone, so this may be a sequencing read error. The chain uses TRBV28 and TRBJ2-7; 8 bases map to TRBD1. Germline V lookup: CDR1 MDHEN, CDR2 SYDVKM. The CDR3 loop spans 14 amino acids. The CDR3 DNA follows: TGTGTCAGCAGCCACGGGACAGGTATTCACGAGCAGTACTTC. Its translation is CVSSHGTGIHEQYF.

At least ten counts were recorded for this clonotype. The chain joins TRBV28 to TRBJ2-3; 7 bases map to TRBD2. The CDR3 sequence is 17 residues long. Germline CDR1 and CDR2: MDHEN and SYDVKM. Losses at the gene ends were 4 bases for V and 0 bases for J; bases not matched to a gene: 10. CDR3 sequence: CASSSPGGSSSTDTQYF. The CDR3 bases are TGTGCCAGCAGTTCGCCTGGCGGGAGTTCTAGCACAGATACGCAGTATTTT.

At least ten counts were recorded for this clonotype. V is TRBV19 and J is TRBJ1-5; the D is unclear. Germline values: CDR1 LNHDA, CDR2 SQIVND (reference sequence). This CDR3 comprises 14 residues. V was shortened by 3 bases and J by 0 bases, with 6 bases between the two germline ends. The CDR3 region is CASSMGNSNQPQHF. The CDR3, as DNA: TGTGCCAGTAGTATGGGTAATAGCAATCAGCCCCAGCATTTT.

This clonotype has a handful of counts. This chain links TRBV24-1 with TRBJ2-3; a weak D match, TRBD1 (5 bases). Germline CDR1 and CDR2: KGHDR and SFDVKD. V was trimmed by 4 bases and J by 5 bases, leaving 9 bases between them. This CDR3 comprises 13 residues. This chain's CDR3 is CATSEPGLDTQYF. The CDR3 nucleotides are TGTGCCACCAGTGAACCAGGGTTAGATACGCAGTATTTT.

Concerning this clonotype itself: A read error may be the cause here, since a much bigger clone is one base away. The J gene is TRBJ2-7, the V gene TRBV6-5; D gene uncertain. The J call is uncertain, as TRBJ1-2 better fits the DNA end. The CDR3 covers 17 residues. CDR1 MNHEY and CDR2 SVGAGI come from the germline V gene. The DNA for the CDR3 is TGTGCCAGCAGTTTATGGAGGGAATGTAGAAGGACCTATGGCTACACCTTC. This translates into CASSLWRECRRTYGYTF.

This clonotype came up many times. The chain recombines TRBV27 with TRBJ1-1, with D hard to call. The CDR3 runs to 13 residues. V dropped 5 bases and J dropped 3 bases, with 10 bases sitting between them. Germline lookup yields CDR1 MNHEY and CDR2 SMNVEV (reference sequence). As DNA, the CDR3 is TGTGCCAGCAGTATCGGTGGGGACACTGAAGCTTTCTTT. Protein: CASSIGGDTEAFF.

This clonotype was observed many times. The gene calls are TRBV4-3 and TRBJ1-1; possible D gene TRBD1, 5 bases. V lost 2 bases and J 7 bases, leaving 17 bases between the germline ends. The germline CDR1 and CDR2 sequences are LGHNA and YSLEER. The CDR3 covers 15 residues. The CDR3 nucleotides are TGCGCCAGCAGCCAACACCAGCCGACAGCCAGTGAAGCTTTCTTT. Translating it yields CASSQHQPTASEAFF.

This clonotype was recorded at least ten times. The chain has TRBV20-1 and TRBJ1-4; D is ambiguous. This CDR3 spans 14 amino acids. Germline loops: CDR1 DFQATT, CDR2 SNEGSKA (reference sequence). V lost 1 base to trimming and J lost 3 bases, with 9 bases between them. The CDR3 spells CSARVYNPNEKLFF. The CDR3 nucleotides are TGCAGTGCTAGAGTGTACAACCCTAATGAAAAACTGTTTTTT.

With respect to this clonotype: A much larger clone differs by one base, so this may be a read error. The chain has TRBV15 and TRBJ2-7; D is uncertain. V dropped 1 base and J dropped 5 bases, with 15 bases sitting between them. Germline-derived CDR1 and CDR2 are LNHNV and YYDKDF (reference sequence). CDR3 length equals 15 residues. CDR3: CATSRVGPSADEQYF. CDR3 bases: TGTGCCACCAGCAGAGTAGGGCCATCCGCGGACGAGCAGTACTTC.

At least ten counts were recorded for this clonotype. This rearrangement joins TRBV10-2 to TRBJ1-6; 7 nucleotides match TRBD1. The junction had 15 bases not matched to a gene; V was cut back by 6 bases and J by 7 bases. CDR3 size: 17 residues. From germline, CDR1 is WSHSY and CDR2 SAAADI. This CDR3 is CASSENPGQTPNSPLHF. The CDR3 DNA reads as TGCGCCAGCAGCGAGAACCCGGGACAGACACCAAATTCACCCCTCCACTTT.

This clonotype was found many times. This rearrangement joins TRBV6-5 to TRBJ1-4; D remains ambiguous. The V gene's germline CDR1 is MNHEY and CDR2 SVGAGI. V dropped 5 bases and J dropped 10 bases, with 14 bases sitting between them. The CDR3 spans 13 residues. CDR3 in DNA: TGTGCCAGCAGTATTAGTCAAGCCGGAAAACTGTTTTTT. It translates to CASSISQAGKLFF.

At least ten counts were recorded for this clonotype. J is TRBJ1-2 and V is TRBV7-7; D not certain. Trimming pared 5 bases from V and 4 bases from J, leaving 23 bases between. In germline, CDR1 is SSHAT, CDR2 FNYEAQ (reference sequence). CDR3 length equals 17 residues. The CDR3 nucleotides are TGTGCCAGCAGCCGCTTTGGTAAGTGCCGAAAGACCTATGGCTACACCTTC. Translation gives CASSRFGKCRKTYGYTF.

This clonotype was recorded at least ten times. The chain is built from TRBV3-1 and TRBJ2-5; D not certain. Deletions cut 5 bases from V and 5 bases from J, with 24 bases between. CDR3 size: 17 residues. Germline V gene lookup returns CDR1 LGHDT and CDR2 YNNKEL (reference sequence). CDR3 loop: CASSNIAPISFSETQYF. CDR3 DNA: TGTGCCAGCAGCAACATCGCTCCCATTTCTTTCTCTGAGACCCAGTACTTC.

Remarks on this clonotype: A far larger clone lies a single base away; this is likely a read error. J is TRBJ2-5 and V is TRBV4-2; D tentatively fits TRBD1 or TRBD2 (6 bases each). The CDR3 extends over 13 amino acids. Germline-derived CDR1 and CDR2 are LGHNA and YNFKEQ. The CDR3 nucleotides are TGTGCCAGCAGCCAAGATCTGGGGGGCGAGCAGAACTTC. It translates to CASSQDLGGEQNF.

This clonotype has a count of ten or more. The CDR3 protein is CASSGSQVVRKTYGYTF. In DNA form, the CDR3 reads TGTGCCAGCAGCGGGAGTCAGGTCGTTAGAAAGACCTATGGCTACACCTTC. This chain connects TRBV16 to TRBJ1-2; D is undetermined. Germline CDR1 KGHSY, CDR2 FQNENV. This CDR3 region has 17 residues. Trimming removed 5 bases at V and 4 bases at J, with 23 bases between.

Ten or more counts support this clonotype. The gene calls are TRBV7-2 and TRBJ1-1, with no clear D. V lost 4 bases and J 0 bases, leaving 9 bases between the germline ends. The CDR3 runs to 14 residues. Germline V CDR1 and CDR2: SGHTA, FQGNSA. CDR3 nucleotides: TGTGCCAGCAGCTCCAGATGGGTGAACACTGAAGCTTTCTTT. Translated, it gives CASSSRWVNTEAFF.

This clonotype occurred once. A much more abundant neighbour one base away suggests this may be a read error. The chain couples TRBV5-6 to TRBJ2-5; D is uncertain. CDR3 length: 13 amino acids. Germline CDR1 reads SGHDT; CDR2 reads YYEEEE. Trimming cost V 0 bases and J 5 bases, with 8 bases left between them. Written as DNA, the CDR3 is TGTGCCAGCAGCTTGGTTGTTCTGGAGACCCAGTACTTC. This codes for CASSLVVLETQYF.

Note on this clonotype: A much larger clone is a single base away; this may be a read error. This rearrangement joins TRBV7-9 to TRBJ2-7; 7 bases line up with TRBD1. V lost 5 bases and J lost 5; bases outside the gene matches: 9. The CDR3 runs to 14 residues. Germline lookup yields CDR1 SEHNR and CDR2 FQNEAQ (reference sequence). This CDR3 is CASSPGDSGHEQYF. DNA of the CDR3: TGTGCCAGCAGCCCAGGGGACAGTGGACACGAGCAGTACTTC.

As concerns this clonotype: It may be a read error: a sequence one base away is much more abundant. This CDR3 reads CASSQGGGASSGNIIYF. Written as DNA, the CDR3 is TGTGCCAGCAGCCAAGGGGGAGGAGCGAGCTCTGGAAACATCATATATTTT. V usage is TRBV3-1 and J usage is TRBJ1-3; the D is unclear. The CDR3 loop spans 17 amino acids. Germline V lookup: CDR1 LGHDT, CDR2 YNNKEL (reference sequence).

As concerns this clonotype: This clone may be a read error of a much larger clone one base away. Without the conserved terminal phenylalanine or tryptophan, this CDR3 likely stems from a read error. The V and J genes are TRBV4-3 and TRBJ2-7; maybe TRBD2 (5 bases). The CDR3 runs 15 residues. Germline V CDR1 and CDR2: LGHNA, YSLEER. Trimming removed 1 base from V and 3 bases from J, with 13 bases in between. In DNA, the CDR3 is TGCGCCAGCAGCCAAGGGACGGGAAGTAGCTACGAGCAGTACCTC. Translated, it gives CASSQGTGSSYEQYL.

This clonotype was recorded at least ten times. CDR3 sequence: CASSKTKAGGCEQYF. The CDR3 DNA follows: TGTGCCAGCAGCAAAACGAAGGCGGGAGGGTGCGAGCAGTACTTC. The rearrangement links TRBV21-1 to TRBJ2-7; the table names TRBD2, a call not compared with the DNA. TRBV21-1 is tagged as a pseudogene. CDR3 length: 15 amino acids.

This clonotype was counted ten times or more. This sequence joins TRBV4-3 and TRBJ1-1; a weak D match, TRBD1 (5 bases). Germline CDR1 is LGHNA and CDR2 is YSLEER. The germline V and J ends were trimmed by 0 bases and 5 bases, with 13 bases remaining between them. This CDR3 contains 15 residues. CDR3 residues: CASSQDLGGGTEAFF. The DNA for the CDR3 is TGCGCCAGCAGCCAAGATTTGGGGGGGGGGACTGAAGCTTTCTTT.

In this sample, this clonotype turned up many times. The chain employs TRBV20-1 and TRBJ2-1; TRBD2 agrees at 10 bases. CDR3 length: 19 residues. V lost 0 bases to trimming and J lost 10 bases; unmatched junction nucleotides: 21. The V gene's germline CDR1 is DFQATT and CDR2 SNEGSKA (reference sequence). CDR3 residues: CSARDLMGDSGRILREQFF. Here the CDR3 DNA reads TGCAGTGCTAGAGATCTTATGGGTGATAGCGGGAGGATACTTAGGGAGCAGTTCTTC.